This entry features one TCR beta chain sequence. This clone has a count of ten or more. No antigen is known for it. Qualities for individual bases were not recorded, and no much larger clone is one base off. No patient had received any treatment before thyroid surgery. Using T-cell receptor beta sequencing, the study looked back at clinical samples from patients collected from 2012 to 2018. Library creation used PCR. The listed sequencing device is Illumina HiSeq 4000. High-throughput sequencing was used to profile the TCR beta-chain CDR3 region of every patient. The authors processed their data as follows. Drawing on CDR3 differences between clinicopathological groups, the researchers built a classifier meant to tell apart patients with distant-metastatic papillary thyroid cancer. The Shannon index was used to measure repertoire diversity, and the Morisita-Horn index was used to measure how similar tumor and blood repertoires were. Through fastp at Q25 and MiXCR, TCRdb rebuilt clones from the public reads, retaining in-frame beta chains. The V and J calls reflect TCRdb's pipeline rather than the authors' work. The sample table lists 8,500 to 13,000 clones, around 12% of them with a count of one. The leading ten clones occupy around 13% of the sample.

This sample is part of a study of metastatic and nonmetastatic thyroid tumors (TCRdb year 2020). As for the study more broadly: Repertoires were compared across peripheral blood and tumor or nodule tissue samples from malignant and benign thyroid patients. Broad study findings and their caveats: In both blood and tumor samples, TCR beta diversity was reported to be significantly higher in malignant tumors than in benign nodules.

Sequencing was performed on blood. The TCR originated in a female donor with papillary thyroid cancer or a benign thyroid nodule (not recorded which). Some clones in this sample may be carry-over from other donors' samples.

The CDR3 protein is CASSHLQLLAKNIQYF. In nucleotides, the sequence is TGCGCCAGCAGCCATTTACAGCTACTAGCCAAAAACATTCAGTACTTC. The sequence is built from TRBV4-1 and TRBJ2-4, with no reliable assignment of the D segment. CDR1 and CDR2 are drawn from the germline V gene: MGHRA, YSYEKL. The junction shows trimming of 3 bases on V and 0 bases on J, plus 12 bases between the germline ends. CDR3 length: 16 amino acids, cysteine to phenylalanine. Of the read, only the CDR3 DNA is kept; its 48 bases are in frame from base 1.